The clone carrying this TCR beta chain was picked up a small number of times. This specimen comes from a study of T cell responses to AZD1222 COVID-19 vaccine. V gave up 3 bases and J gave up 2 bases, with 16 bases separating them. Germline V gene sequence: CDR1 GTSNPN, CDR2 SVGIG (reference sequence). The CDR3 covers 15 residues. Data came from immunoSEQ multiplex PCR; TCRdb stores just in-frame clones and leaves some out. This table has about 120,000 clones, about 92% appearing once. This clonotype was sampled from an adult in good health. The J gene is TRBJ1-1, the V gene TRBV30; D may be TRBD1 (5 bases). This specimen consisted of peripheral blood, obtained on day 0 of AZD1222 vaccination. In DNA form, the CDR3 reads TGTGCCTGGAGAGCAGGGTTTGGTATCAACACTGAAGCTTTCTTT. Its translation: CAWRAGFGINTEAFF.